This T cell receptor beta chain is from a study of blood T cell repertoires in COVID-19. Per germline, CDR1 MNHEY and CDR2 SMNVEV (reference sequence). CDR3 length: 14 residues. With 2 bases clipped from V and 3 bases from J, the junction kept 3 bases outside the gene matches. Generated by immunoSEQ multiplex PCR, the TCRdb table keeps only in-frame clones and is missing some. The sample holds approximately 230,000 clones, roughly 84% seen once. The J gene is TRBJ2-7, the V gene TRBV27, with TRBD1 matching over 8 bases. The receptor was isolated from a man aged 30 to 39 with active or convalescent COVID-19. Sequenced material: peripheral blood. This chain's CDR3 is CASSLRQGRYEQYF. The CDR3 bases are TGTGCCAGCAGTTTACGACAGGGGCGCTACGAGCAGTACTTC.